The 19 T cell receptor beta chains given below trace back to one sample, sequenced in a study of control samples from healthy donors and cancer patients. TCRdb keeps only in-frame clones here, not all; method: immunoSEQ multiplex PCR. Of approximately 41,000 clones in the sample, around 94% were seen once. Sample: blood. Receptor source: a man aged 55 to 69 in good health.

The chain carries TRBV3-1 (or the pseudogene TRBV3-2) and TRBJ2-4; D possibly corresponds to TRBD2 (6 bases). CDR1 is LGHDT, CDR2 YNNKEL, per germline (reference sequence). The ends were cut back, 0 bases at V and 1 base at J, with 13 bases in the middle. The CDR3 spans 17 residues. The CDR3 here is CASSQDLGLAAKNIQYF. The CDR3 DNA sequence: TGTGCCAGCAGCCAAGACTTGGGGCTAGCGGCCAAAAACATTCAGTACTTC.

The J gene is TRBJ1-3, the V gene TRBV5-1, with no clear D. The CDR3 spans 15 residues. Germline V gene data show CDR1 as SGHRS and CDR2 as YFSETQ. V dropped 0 bases and J dropped 1 base, with 8 bases sitting between them. The CDR3 nucleotides are TGCGCCAGCAGCTTGGCCATGGGGTCTGGAAACACCATATATTTT. Protein sequence: CASSLAMGSGNTIYF. Full variable domain (remainder filled in from reference TRBV5-1 and TRBJ1-3): KAGVTQTPRYLIKTRGQQVTLSCSPISGHRSVSWYQQTPGQGLQFLFEYFSETQRNKGNFPGRFSGRQFSNSRSEMNVSTLELGDSALYLCASSLAMGSGNTIYFGEGSWLTVV.

The chain uses TRBV2 and TRBJ1-5, with 7 bases matching TRBD1. CDR3 length equals 15 residues. Looked up from germline, CDR1 is SNHLY and CDR2 is FYNNEI. The ends lost 4 bases at V and 3 bases at J; junction bases unmatched: 6. The CDR3, as DNA: TGTGCCAGCAGTGCCCGAACAGGGGTCAATCAGCCCCAGCATTTT. Translating it yields CASSARTGVNQPQHF.

V and J are TRBV9 and TRBJ2-3; D is undetermined. Germline assignment: CDR1 SGDLS and CDR2 YYNGEE. This CDR3 comprises 16 residues. V lost 0 bases to trimming and J lost 4 bases, with 15 bases between them. The CDR3 spells CASSVGGHIRADTQYF. The DNA of the CDR3 is TGTGCCAGCAGCGTAGGGGGTCACATCCGGGCAGATACGCAGTATTTT.

The rearrangement uses TRBV20-1 and TRBJ1-2, with no clear D. Germline V gene lookup returns CDR1 DFQATT and CDR2 SNEGSKA (reference sequence). Trimming removed 3 bases at V and 8 bases at J, with 13 bases between. This CDR3 comprises 12 residues. The CDR3 DNA is TGCAGTGCTAGTATCTCCGAGGGAGGCTACACCTTC. It translates to CSASISEGGYTF.

This clone was detected only a few times. This chain links TRBV7-3 with TRBJ1-2; 9 bases line up with TRBD1. Germline V gene lookup returns CDR1 SGHTA and CDR2 FQGTGA. The CDR3 contains 17 residues. With V trimmed by 1 base and J by 3 bases, 9 bases remained unmatched. CDR3 amino acids: CASSLNPGQGTHYGYTF. DNA for the CDR3: TGTGCCAGCAGCTTAAATCCCGGACAGGGGACTCACTATGGCTACACCTTC.

The V and J genes are TRBV11-3 and TRBJ1-2, with TRBD1 as a possible D gene (5 bases). In germline, CDR1 is SGHNT, CDR2 YENEEA. Trimming took off 8 bases at V and 6 bases at J, with 13 bases between the two ends. CDR3 length: 12 amino acids. The CDR3 nucleotides are TGTGCCAGCGGCTGGGGGGGGAATGGCTACACCTTC. It yields the protein CASGWGGNGYTF.

This rearrangement joins TRBV28 to TRBJ2-4; tentatively, D is TRBD2 (6 bases). Trimming pared 2 bases from V and 0 bases from J, leaving 14 bases between. Per the germline V gene, CDR1 is MDHEN and CDR2 is SYDVKM. The CDR3 spans 17 residues. The CDR3 nucleotides read TGTGCCAGCAGTTTAGGCGGGGCAGGGCAAGCCAAAAACATTCAGTACTTC. This sequence encodes CASSLGGAGQAKNIQYF.

The rearrangement joins TRBV5-1 to TRBJ2-2, with a tentative D call TRBD1 (5 bases). Germline CDR1 SGHRS, CDR2 YFSETQ. With 5 bases removed from V and 1 base from J, the gap between germline ends came to 9 bases. This CDR3 comprises 14 residues. The CDR3 DNA follows: TGCGCCAGCAGACAGGTCGTGAACACCGGGGAGCTGTTTTTT. Translating it yields CASRQVVNTGELFF.

The rearrangement uses TRBV6-1 and TRBJ1-5; D remains ambiguous. CDR3 length: 15 amino acids. CDR1 is MNHNS, CDR2 SASEGT, per germline. V lost 2 bases to trimming and J lost 0 bases, with 8 bases between them. The DNA of the CDR3 is TGTGCCAGCAGTGAACCGGGAAATAGCAATCAGCCCCAGCATTTT. This encodes CASSEPGNSNQPQHF.

The gene calls are TRBV6-4 and TRBJ2-1; TRBD2 is a possible D gene (6 bases). CDR1 and CDR2 (germline): MRHNA, SNTAGT. Trimming left V 2 bases short and J 4 bases short, with 12 bases between. The CDR3 totals 15 residues. The DNA of the CDR3 is TGTGCCAGCAGTGACAACGGAGGAGGGTACAATGAGCAGTTCTTC. It codes for CASSDNGGGYNEQFF.

The rearrangement joins TRBV15 to TRBJ2-3; 12 bases fit TRBD1. The CDR3 loop spans 16 amino acids. Germline CDR1 and CDR2: LNHNV and YYDKDF (reference sequence). V shed 5 bases, J shed 6 bases, and the junction held 9 bases outside the gene matches. CDR3 in amino acids: CATSLGPGQGADTQYF. As DNA, the CDR3 is TGTGCCACCAGCCTTGGACCGGGACAGGGGGCTGATACGCAGTATTTT.

V and J are TRBV2 and TRBJ1-2, with 11 bases lining up with TRBD1. The V and J ends lost 6 bases and 7 bases, in that order; junction bases with no gene match: 10. From germline, CDR1 is SNHLY and CDR2 FYNNEI. CDR3 length equals 15 residues. The CDR3 DNA is TGTGCCAGCAGAGACCCCGGACAGGGGGCAGGTGGCTACACCTTC. Translated, it gives CASRDPGQGAGGYTF.

V and J are TRBV9 and TRBJ1-5; D ambiguous. Germline-derived CDR1 and CDR2 are SGDLS and YYNGEE. V shed 0 bases and J shed 0 bases, with 7 bases lying between them. The length of the CDR3 is 15 residues. CDR3 nucleotide sequence: TGTGCCAGCAGCGTAGAGGGTGGTAGCAATCAGCCCCAGCATTTT. Encoded protein: CASSVEGGSNQPQHF.

This clone occurred once. V gene TRBV19 combines with J gene TRBJ1-4; D is undetermined. This CDR3 region has 15 residues. CDR1 is LNHDA and CDR2 is SQIVND in the germline V gene (reference sequence). Between the trimmed V and J ends, which lost 7 bases and 8 bases, there was a span of 20 bases. As DNA, the CDR3 is TGTGCCAGTACCAGCCAGTCAGGTCGTGGAGAAAAACTGTTTTTT. Protein sequence: CASTSQSGRGEKLFF.

This chain uses TRBV4-1 with TRBJ2-7; D gene unclear. Germline-derived CDR1 and CDR2 are MGHRA and YSYEKL. Trimming stripped 0 bases from V and 1 base from J, with 13 bases between. The length of the CDR3 is 16 residues. CDR3 in DNA: TGCGCCAGCAGCCAAGATTATTCACTCCGATCCTACGAGCAGTACTTC. Translating it yields CASSQDYSLRSYEQYF.

The J gene is TRBJ2-7, the V gene TRBV5-1; perhaps TRBD1 as D (6 bases). V was trimmed by 4 bases and J by 7 bases, leaving 18 bases between them. Germline-derived CDR1 and CDR2 are SGHRS and YFSETQ. This CDR3 is built from 14 residues. CDR3 DNA: TGCGCCAGCAGCGATTCAGGGGTTTTGGGTGAGCAGTACTTC. This gives the protein CASSDSGVLGEQYF.

The rearrangement uses TRBV30 and TRBJ2-3; tentative D call: TRBD1 (5 bases). CDR1 is GTSNPN, CDR2 SVGIG, per germline (reference sequence). The ends were cut back, 2 bases at V and 2 bases at J, with 11 bases in the middle. The CDR3 covers 14 residues. The CDR3 sequence is CAWSSNRNTDTQYF. The CDR3 coding sequence is TGTGCCTGGAGTTCGAACAGGAACACAGATACGCAGTATTTT.

The rearrangement uses TRBV28 and TRBJ1-2; D is unclear. There are 13 residues in the CDR3. Germline-derived CDR1 and CDR2 are MDHEN and SYDVKM. The V end lost 3 bases, the J end lost 2 bases, and 7 bases lay between the germline ends. The CDR3 loop reads CASSLGRNYGYTF. The CDR3 DNA follows: TGTGCCAGCAGTTTGGGCAGAAACTATGGCTACACCTTC.